This entry features one T cell receptor (beta chain) sequence. Antigen: not known. TCRdb reprocessed the reads with MiXCR, giving one entry per CDR3 protein. Among about 770,000 distinct CDR3 sequences listed, 29% were seen once. The record originates from a study of T cell repertoires in cytomegalovirus infection. Background on the study: Researchers turned to recently identified HLA-C-restricted CMV epitopes as well as well-studied HLA-B-restricted ones. Indications of both CMV infection and matching HLA type were provided by public TCR beta signatures.

Study-level results: HLA-C-restricted TCR beta clonotypes specific for CMV led the ex vivo response.

Germline CDR1 is SGHRS and CDR2 is YFSETQ. This CDR3 is built from 12 residues. The V end lost 4 bases, the J end lost 5 bases, and 9 bases lay between the germline ends. The clonotype originates from a human donor in good health (CMV status not recorded). Some clones in this sample may be carry-over from other donors' samples. Sequencing was performed on cultured CD8+ T cells from PBMCs, taken from culture after CMV antigen stimulation. The J gene is TRBJ1-1, the V gene TRBV5-1; no clear D. As DNA, the CDR3 is TGCGCCAGCAGCCTCGGGATGACTGAAGCTTTCTTT. Its translation is CASSLGMTEAFF. Together with reference TRBV5-1 and TRBJ1-1, the CDR3 gives the full variable domain: KAGVTQTPRYLIKTRGQQVTLSCSPISGHRSVSWYQQTPGQGLQFLFEYFSETQRNKGNFPGRFSGRQFSNSRSEMNVSTLELGDSALYLCASSLGMTEAFFGQGTRLTVV.